The rows below give T cell receptor beta chains drawn from one sample of a study of T cell responses to AZD1222 COVID-19 vaccine. Data came from immunoSEQ multiplex PCR; TCRdb stores just in-frame clones and leaves some out. This sample has tens of thousands of clones, with 92% found just once. This sample comprised peripheral blood, obtained 28 days after the second AZD1222 dose. Receptors were obtained from an adult who received the AZD1222 COVID-19 vaccine. Each CDR3 is given with its conserved first and last residue. D genes are given only for firm matches. Clone size is shown for a subset of rows, as once, few, many or a class of expanded clone.

cdr3_aa,cdr3_nt,clone_size,d_call,v_call,j_call
CASSLRFGSSTDTQYF,TGTGCCAGCAGTCTCCGTTTTGGATCCAGCACAGATACGCAGTATTTT,.,.,TRBV27,TRBJ2-3
CASSPGGTGTTKETQYF,TGCGCCAGCAGCCCCGGAGGGACAGGGACTACGAAAGAGACCCAGTACTTC,.,TRBD1,TRBV4-3,TRBJ2-5
CASSQGLAGHTGELFF,TGCGCCAGCAGCCAAGGGCTAGCGGGCCACACCGGGGAGCTGTTTTTT,.,TRBD2,TRBV4-3,TRBJ2-2
CASSLETVNSPLHF,TGTGCCAGCAGCTTAGAGACAGTTAATTCACCCCTCCACTTT,.,.,TRBV7-9,TRBJ1-6
CASSLSRGSSGNTIYF,TGTGCCAGCAGTTTATCTCGGGGGAGCTCTGGAAACACCATATATTTT,.,.,TRBV6-5,TRBJ1-3
CASSRAHQGLMQNIQYF,TGCGCCAGCAGCCGCGCGCATCAGGGCCTCATGCAAAACATTCAGTACTTC,few,.,TRBV4-3,TRBJ2-4
CASSDPGQGVHGYTF,TGTGCCAGCAGTGACCCCGGACAGGGTGTGCATGGCTACACCTTC,.,TRBD1,TRBV7-3,TRBJ1-2
CASSIGPGTSYEQYF,TGTGCCAGTAGTATAGGTCCAGGGACCTCCTACGAGCAGTACTTC,.,.,TRBV19,TRBJ2-7
CAWRGTSRAYEQYF,TGTGCCTGGAGGGGGACTAGCAGAGCCTACGAGCAGTACTTC,.,TRBD2,TRBV30,TRBJ2-7
CASSLFGGSSYEQYF,TGTGCCAGCAGCTTGTTTGGGGGGAGCTCCTACGAGCAGTACTTC,.,.,TRBV11-2,TRBJ2-7
CASSSLNNEQFF,TGCGCCAGCAGCTCCCTAAACAATGAGCAGTTCTTC,.,.,TRBV5-1,TRBJ2-1
CASSRYGQGKNIQYF,TGTGCCAGCAGTCGTTACGGACAGGGGAAAAACATTCAGTACTTC,.,TRBD1,TRBV7-2,TRBJ2-4
CAIKQGVNTEAFF,TGTGCCATCAAACAGGGAGTGAACACTGAAGCTTTCTTT,.,.,TRBV28,TRBJ1-1
CASSGTFNQPQHF,TGTGCCAGCTCCGGGACATTCAATCAGCCCCAGCATTTT,.,.,TRBV27,TRBJ1-5
CASSSGTGKDYGYTF,TGTGCCAGCAGTTCCGGGACAGGGAAAGACTATGGCTACACCTTC,.,TRBD1,TRBV28,TRBJ1-2
CASSTRKGVEKLFF,TGTGCCAGCAGCACCCGAAAAGGGGTTGAAAAACTGTTTTTT,.,.,TRBV3-1/TRBV3-2,TRBJ1-4
CAISVERGITDTQYF,TGTGCCATCAGTGTTGAGCGGGGCATCACAGATACGCAGTATTTT,.,TRBD2,TRBV10-3,TRBJ2-3
CASSRWSGRADTQYF,TGTGCTAGCAGCCGATGGAGCGGGAGGGCAGATACGCAGTATTTT,.,TRBD2,TRBV7-7,TRBJ2-3
CASSLVEGALGYTF,TGTGCCAGCAGCTTAGTTGAGGGGGCGCTTGGCTACACCTTC,.,TRBD1,TRBV7-2,TRBJ1-2
CAIRGTGGSYEQYF,TGTGCCATCAGGGGGACAGGGGGCTCCTACGAGCAGTACTTC,.,TRBD1,TRBV10-3,TRBJ2-7
CASSPQGGPSYEQYF,TGCGCCAGCAGCCCTCAGGGGGGCCCTTCCTACGAGCAGTACTTC,.,.,TRBV5-1,TRBJ2-7
CASSQDGRVHTEAFF,TGCGCCAGCAGCCAAGATGGGAGGGTCCACACTGAAGCTTTCTTT,.,.,TRBV4-3,TRBJ1-1
CSRTGNEGYTF,TGCAGCAGGACAGGGAATGAGGGCTACACCTTC,.,TRBD1,TRBV20-1,TRBJ1-2
CASSLDGTSEPSTDTQYF,TGTGCCAGCAGCTTAGACGGGACTAGCGAACCTAGCACAGATACGCAGTATTTT,.,TRBD2,TRBV7-8,TRBJ2-3
CASSVLGFRNEKLFF,TGTGCCAGCAGCGTCCTGGGATTCAGGAATGAAAAACTGTTTTTT,.,.,TRBV9,TRBJ1-4
CASSQESWPGDTEAFF,TGCGCCAGCAGCCAAGAAAGTTGGCCAGGGGACACTGAAGCTTTCTTT,.,.,TRBV4-1,TRBJ1-1
CASSFRDRGTSGRVYEQFF,TGCGCCAGCAGCTTCCGGGACAGGGGAACTAGCGGGAGAGTATATGAGCAGTTCTTC,.,.,TRBV5-1,TRBJ2-1
CASSSGQGVETQYF,TGTGCCAGCAGCTCCGGACAGGGGGTGGAGACCCAGTACTTC,.,TRBD1,TRBV5-4,TRBJ2-5
CASGTGFTEAFF,TGTGCCAGTGGGACAGGGTTCACTGAAGCTTTCTTT,once,TRBD1,TRBV19,TRBJ1-1
CASSSWDYLRNEQYF,TGTGCCAGCAGCTCGTGGGACTACCTAAGGAACGAGCAGTACTTC,.,TRBD2,TRBV5-6,TRBJ2-7
CASSQGGNAYEQYF,TGTGCCAGCAGCCAAGGGGGGAACGCCTACGAGCAGTACTTC,.,.,TRBV4-2,TRBJ2-7
CASSLGYSPLHF,TGTGCCAGCAGCCTAGGATACTCACCCCTCCACTTT,.,.,TRBV14,TRBJ1-6
CAWSADSFGRDTQYF,TGTGCCTGGAGTGCCGACTCCTTCGGTAGAGATACGCAGTATTTT,once,.,TRBV30,TRBJ2-3
CASSHRDSNSPLHF,TGTGCCAGCAGCCATCGGGACAGTAATTCACCCCTCCACTTT,.,TRBD1,TRBV7-8,TRBJ1-6
CASSFTRDLHNEQFF,TGTGCCAGCAGCTTTACTCGGGACTTACACAATGAGCAGTTCTTC,.,.,TRBV7-3,TRBJ2-1
CASSRGTGGSGQFF,TGTGCCAGTTCTAGGGGGACCGGAGGATCTGGGCAGTTCTTC,few,.,TRBV19,TRBJ2-1